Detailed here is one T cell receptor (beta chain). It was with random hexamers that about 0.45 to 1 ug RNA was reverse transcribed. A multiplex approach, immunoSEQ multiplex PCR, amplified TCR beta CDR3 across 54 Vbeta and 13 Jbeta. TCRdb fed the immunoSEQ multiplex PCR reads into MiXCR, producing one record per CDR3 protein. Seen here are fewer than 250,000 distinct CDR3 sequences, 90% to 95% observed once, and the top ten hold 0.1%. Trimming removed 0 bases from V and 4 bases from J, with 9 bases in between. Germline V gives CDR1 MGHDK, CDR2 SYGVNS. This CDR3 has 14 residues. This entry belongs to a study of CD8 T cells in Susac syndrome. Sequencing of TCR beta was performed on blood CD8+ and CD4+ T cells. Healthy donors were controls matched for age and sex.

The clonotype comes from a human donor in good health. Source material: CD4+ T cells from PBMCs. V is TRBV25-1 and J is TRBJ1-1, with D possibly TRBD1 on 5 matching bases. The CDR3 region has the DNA TGTGCCAGCAGTGAATACAGGGAGGGCACTGAAGCTTTCTTT. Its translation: CASSEYREGTEAFF.